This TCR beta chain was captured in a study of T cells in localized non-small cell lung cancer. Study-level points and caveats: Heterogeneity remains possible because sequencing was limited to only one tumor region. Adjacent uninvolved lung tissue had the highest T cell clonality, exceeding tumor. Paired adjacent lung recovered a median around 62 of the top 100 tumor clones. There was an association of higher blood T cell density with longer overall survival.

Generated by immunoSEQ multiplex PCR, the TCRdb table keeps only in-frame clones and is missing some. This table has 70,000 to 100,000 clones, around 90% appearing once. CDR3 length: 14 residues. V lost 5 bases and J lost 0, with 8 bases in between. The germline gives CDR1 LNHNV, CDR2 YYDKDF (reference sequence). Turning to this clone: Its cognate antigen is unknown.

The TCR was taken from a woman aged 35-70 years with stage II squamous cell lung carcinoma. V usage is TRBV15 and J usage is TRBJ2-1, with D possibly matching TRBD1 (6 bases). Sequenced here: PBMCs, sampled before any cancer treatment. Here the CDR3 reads CATSGGSSYNEQFF. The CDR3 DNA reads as TGTGCCACCAGCGGGGGCTCCTCCTACAATGAGCAGTTCTTC. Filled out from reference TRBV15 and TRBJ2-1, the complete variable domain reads DAMVIQNPRYQVTQFGKPVTLSCSQTLNHNVMYWYQQKSSQAPKLLFHYYDKDFNNEADTPDNFQSRRPNTSFCFLDIRSPGLGDTAMYLCATSGGSSYNEQFFGPGTRLTVL.